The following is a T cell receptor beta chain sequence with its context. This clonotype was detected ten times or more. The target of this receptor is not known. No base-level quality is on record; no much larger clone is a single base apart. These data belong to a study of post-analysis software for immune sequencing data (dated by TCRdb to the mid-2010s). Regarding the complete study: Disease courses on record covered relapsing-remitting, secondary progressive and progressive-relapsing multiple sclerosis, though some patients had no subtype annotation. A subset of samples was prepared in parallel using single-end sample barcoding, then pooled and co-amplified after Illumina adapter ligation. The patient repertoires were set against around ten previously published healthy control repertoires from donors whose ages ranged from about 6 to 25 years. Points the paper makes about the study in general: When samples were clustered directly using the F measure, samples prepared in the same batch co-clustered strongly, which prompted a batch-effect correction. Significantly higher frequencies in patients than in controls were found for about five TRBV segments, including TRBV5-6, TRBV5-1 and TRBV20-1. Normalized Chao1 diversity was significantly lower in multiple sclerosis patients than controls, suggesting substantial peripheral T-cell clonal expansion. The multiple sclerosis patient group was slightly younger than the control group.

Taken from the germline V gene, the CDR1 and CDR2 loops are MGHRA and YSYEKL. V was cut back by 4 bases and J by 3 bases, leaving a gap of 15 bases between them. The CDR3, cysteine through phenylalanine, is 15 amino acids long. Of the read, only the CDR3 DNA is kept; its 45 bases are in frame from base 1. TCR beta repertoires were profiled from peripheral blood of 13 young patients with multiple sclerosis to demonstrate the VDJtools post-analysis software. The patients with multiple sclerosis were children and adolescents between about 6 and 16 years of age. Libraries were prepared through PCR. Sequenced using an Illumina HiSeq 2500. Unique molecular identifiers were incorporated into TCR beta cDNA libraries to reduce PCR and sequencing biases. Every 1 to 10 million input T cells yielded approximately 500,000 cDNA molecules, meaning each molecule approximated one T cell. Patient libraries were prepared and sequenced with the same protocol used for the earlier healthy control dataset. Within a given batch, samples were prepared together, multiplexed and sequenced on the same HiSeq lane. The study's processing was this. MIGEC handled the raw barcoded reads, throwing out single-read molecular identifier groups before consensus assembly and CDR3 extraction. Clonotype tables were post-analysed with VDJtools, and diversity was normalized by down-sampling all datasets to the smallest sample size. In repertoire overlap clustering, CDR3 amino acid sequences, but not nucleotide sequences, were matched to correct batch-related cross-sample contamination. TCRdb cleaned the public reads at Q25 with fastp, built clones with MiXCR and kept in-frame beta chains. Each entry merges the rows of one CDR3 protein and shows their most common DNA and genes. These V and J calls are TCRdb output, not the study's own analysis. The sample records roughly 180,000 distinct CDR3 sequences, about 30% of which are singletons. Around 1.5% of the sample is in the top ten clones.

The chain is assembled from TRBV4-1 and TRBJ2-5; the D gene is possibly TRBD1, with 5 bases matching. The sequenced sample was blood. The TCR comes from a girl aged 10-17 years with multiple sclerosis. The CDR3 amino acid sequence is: CASSLVTGQKETQYF. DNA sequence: TGCGCCAGCAGCCTCGTAACTGGACAAAAAGAGACCCAGTACTTC.